These 11 T cell receptor beta chains were all obtained from the same sample, sequenced in a study of shared T cell receptors in the human thymus. Generated by immunoSEQ multiplex PCR, the TCRdb table keeps only in-frame clones and is missing some. The sample carries 700,000 or so clones, over 75% recorded once. These records were also assigned to another study, of human thymus T cells.

The sample taken for sequencing was thymocytes. Receptors originate from a girl under three years old with a congenital heart defect.

The V call is TRBV6-5, the J call TRBJ2-2; D possibly corresponds to TRBD2 (6 bases). The CDR3 contains 14 residues. Germline V lookup: CDR1 MNHEY, CDR2 SVGAGI. V shed 6 bases and J shed 6 bases, with 14 bases lying between them. CDR3 DNA: TGTGCCAGCAGGCAGAAGGGAGGCTCCGGGGAGCTGTTTTTT. Translated: CASRQKGGSGELFF.

This clone appeared a few times. The genes are TRBV7-9 and TRBJ1-5; maybe TRBD1 (5 bases). The CDR3 extends over 14 amino acids. Germline-derived CDR1 and CDR2 are SEHNR and FQNEAQ (reference sequence). Trimming took 5 bases from V and 3 from J, leaving 11 bases between them. This chain's CDR3 is CASSQDRDNQPQHF. Written as DNA, the CDR3 is TGTGCCAGCAGCCAAGACAGAGACAATCAGCCCCAGCATTTT.

V is TRBV5-1 and J is TRBJ2-7; 11 nucleotides match TRBD2. The CDR3 extends over 16 amino acids. J gave up 5 bases and V 2 bases, and 9 bases lay outside the gene matches. Per the germline V gene, CDR1 is SGHRS and CDR2 is YFSETQ. CDR3 nucleotides: TGCGCCAGCAGCTTTAGTTTAGCGGGGGGGCCGGACGAGCAGTACTTC. Translated: CASSFSLAGGPDEQYF.

The rearrangement links TRBV4-2 to TRBJ1-2; D call uncertain. This CDR3 region has 14 residues. In germline, CDR1 is LGHNA, CDR2 YNFKEQ. Trimming took 10 bases from V and 3 from J, leaving 18 bases between them. The CDR3 DNA follows: TGTGCCACCCGGGTAGGAAGGGAGGACTATGGCTACACCTTC. Protein sequence: CATRVGREDYGYTF.

This chain links TRBV7-6 with TRBJ1-2, with 7 bases that match TRBD1. Unmatched junction bases numbered 14, after V lost 3 bases and J lost 4 bases. Per the germline V gene, CDR1 is SGHVS and CDR2 is FNYEAQ. This CDR3 contains 17 residues. CDR3 in amino acids: CASSFRGDRRDLYGYTF. The CDR3 nucleotides read TGTGCCAGCAGCTTTAGGGGGGACAGAAGGGATCTCTATGGCTACACCTTC. The complete variable domain, with remaining parts taken from reference TRBV7-6 and TRBJ1-2, reads GAGVSQSPRYKVTKRGQDVALRCDPISGHVSLYWYRQALGQGPEFLTYFNYEAQQDKSGLPNDRFSAERPEGSISTLTIQRTEQRDSAMYRCASSFRGDRRDLYGYTFGSGTRLTVV.

The chain has TRBV6-5 and TRBJ2-7; 9 positions agree with TRBD1. The CDR3 extends over 15 amino acids. V dropped 2 bases and J dropped 1; count of bases not matched to a gene: 3. Germline V gene data show CDR1 as MNHEY and CDR2 as SVGAGI. The CDR3 sequence is CASSYTGQGSYEQYF. In DNA form, the CDR3 reads TGTGCCAGCAGTTACACCGGACAGGGGTCCTACGAGCAGTACTTC.

This chain joins TRBV7-2 and TRBJ2-3; D is perhaps TRBD1 (6 bases). Trimming shortened V by 3 bases and J by 6 bases, and 22 bases separated the two germline ends. The CDR3 is 17 amino acids. Germline V CDR1 and CDR2: SGHTA, FQGNSA. CDR3 DNA sequence: TGTGCCAGCAGCTTCGCCACCGGGACAATCCTGTCCGATACGCAGTATTTT. It specifies CASSFATGTILSDTQYF.

This chain joins TRBV2 and TRBJ2-7; the match to TRBD1 covers 12 bases. V dropped 11 bases and J dropped 7; count of bases not matched to a gene: 18. This CDR3 contains 16 residues. Per the germline V gene, CDR1 is SNHLY and CDR2 is FYNNEI. The CDR3 DNA sequence: TGTGCCGCGGGGGACAGGGGGCGCGACAGACCCAAGGAGCAGTACTTC. Its protein product is CAAGDRGRDRPKEQYF.

The chain recombines TRBV7-2 with TRBJ1-2, with 8 bases lining up with TRBD1. This CDR3 comprises 14 residues. Germline V gives CDR1 SGHTA, CDR2 FQGNSA. V was clipped by 1 base and J by 8 bases; unmatched bases: 6. In DNA form, the CDR3 reads TGTGCCAGCAGCTTAGGTCGGACAGGGCAAGGCTACACCTTC. The encoded protein is CASSLGRTGQGYTF.

This clone was found once. V gene TRBV14 combines with J gene TRBJ1-1, with 7 nucleotides matching TRBD1. This CDR3 is built from 16 residues. Trimming removed 3 bases from V and 6 bases from J; junction bases left unmatched: 13. Germline lookup yields CDR1 SGHDN and CDR2 FVKESK. The CDR3 region is CASSHLSAGGKAEAFF. CDR3 bases: TGTGCCAGCAGCCACCTGAGTGCAGGGGGGAAGGCTGAAGCTTTCTTT.

The genes are TRBV6-5 and TRBJ1-1, with 7 positions matching TRBD1. Germline CDR1 is MNHEY and CDR2 is SVGAGI. The CDR3 consists of 15 residues. After removal of 0 bases from V and 4 bases from J, the junction contained 5 bases not matched to a gene. CDR3 in amino acids: CASSYSVQGGTEAFF. The CDR3, as DNA: TGTGCCAGCAGTTACTCCGTCCAGGGGGGCACTGAAGCTTTCTTT.